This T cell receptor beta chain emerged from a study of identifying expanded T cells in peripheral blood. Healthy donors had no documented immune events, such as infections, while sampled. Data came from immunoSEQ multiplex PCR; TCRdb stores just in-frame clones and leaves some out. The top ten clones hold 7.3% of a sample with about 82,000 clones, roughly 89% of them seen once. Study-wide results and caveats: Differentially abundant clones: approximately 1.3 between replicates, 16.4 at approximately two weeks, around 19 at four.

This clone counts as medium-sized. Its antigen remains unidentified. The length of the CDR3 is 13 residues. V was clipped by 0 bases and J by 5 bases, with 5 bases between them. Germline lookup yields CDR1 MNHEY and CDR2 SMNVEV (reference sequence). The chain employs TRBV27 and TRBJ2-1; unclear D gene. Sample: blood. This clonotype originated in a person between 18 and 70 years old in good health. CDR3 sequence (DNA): TGTGCCAGCAGTTTATCTTTCCACAATGAGCAGTTCTTC. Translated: CASSLSFHNEQFF.